This T cell receptor (beta chain) was identified in a study of regulatory T cells in long-lasting Graves disease. Findings and caveats of the study: Repertoires from persistent disease leaned toward TRBV28, TRBJ1-2 and TRBJ2-5. Examination was confined to peripheral blood, excluding thyroid tissue.

After removal of 4 bases from V and 2 bases from J, the junction contained 9 bases not matched to a gene. Looked up from germline, CDR1 is SGHRS and CDR2 is YFSETQ. This CDR3 has 16 residues. Time point described: persistent/refractory GD, antithyroid drugs over 5 years with positive TRAb. PBMCs provided the RNA from which the TCR library was made. Tubes containing EDTA received around 9.9 milliliters of drawn peripheral blood. Concerning this clonotype itself: Its cognate antigen is unknown.

CDR3 regions were amplified by Arm-PCR using iRepertoire HTBI primers to build TCR beta libraries. TCRdb independently ran MiXCR on the multiplex PCR reads; one entry per CDR3 protein. The table shows about 420,000 distinct CDR3 sequences, with 23% occurring only once. This rearrangement joins TRBV5-1 to TRBJ1-3, with 7 bases aligning to TRBD1. This sample comprised peripheral blood mononuclear cells (PBMCs), obtained when the disease was refractory, from a patient treated with antithyroid drugs. The TCR originated in a female donor with Graves disease. CDR3 loop: CASSLRQGTTGNTIYF. CDR3 sequence (DNA): TGCGCCAGCAGCCTAAGACAGGGTACGACTGGAAACACCATATATTTT.